This is a list of T cell receptor beta chains from one sample in a study of post-analysis software for immune sequencing data. TCRdb ran MiXCR on the PCR reads and lists one entry per CDR3 protein. The sample holds roughly 800,000 distinct CDR3 sequences, 40% to 55% seen once. The sample comprised blood. Every receptor here comes from a girl under 18 with multiple sclerosis. The CDR3 runs from the conserved cysteine through the conserved F or W. The D gene is left open where the match is weak. Some rows mark clone size as missing; the rest say once, few, many or name a class of expanded clone.

j_gene: TRBJ2-1; d_gene: NA; v_gene: TRBV7-9; abundance: NA; CDR3aa: CASSLVITLAYNEQFF; CDR3nt: TGTGCCAGCAGCTTAGTTATCACCCTAGCCTACAATGAGCAGTTCTTC
j_gene: TRBJ2-7; d_gene: TRBD2; v_gene: TRBV12-3/TRBV12-4; abundance: NA; CDR3aa: CASSITGTRWGEQYF; CDR3nt: TGTGCCAGCAGTATTACCGGGACTAGGTGGGGCGAGCAGTACTTC
j_gene: TRBJ2-7; d_gene: NA; v_gene: TRBV27; abundance: few; CDR3aa: CASSNPQGIGYEQYF; CDR3nt: TGTGCCAGCAGTAACCCACAGGGAATAGGCTACGAGCAGTACTTC
j_gene: TRBJ2-1; d_gene: NA; v_gene: TRBV5-5; abundance: once; CDR3aa: CASSLPLPTSSYNEQFF; CDR3nt: TGTGCCAGCAGCTTACCCCTACCGACTAGCTCCTACAATGAGCAGTTCTTC
j_gene: TRBJ2-5; d_gene: NA; v_gene: TRBV12-3/TRBV12-4; abundance: NA; CDR3aa: CASSLRATGGETQYF; CDR3nt: TGTGCCAGCAGTTTGAGGGCGACAGGAGGGGAGACCCAGTACTTC
j_gene: TRBJ2-3; d_gene: TRBD2; v_gene: TRBV28; abundance: NA; CDR3aa: CASSFSLAGGTDTQYF; CDR3nt: TGTGCCAGCAGTTTTAGTCTAGCGGGAGGTACAGATACGCAGTATTTT
j_gene: TRBJ2-1; d_gene: TRBD2; v_gene: TRBV6-5; abundance: NA; CDR3aa: CASTPSGRSNEQFF; CDR3nt: TGTGCCAGCACCCCTAGCGGGCGGTCCAATGAGCAGTTCTTC
j_gene: TRBJ2-1; d_gene: NA; v_gene: TRBV29-1; abundance: few; CDR3aa: CSGEGGYNEQFF; CDR3nt: TGCAGCGGAGAGGGCGGCTACAATGAGCAGTTCTTC
j_gene: TRBJ2-7; d_gene: NA; v_gene: TRBV18; abundance: NA; CDR3aa: CASSLARGQGYEQYF; CDR3nt: TGTGCCAGCTCACTAGCACGCGGGCAAGGGTACGAGCAGTACTTC
j_gene: TRBJ2-7; d_gene: NA; v_gene: TRBV7-2; abundance: NA; CDR3aa: CASSLAATGTYEQYF; CDR3nt: TGTGCCAGCAGCTTAGCCGCGACAGGCACCTACGAGCAGTACTTC
j_gene: TRBJ2-7; d_gene: NA; v_gene: TRBV5-5; abundance: few; CDR3aa: CASSTGIAGTGYEQYF; CDR3nt: TGTGCCAGCAGCACCGGAATAGCGGGGACAGGCTACGAGCAGTACTTC
j_gene: TRBJ2-5; d_gene: TRBD2; v_gene: TRBV7-9; abundance: NA; CDR3aa: CASSFESGIRETQYF; CDR3nt: TGTGCCAGCAGCTTTGAAAGCGGGATCCGAGAGACCCAGTACTTC
j_gene: TRBJ1-1; d_gene: NA; v_gene: TRBV11-2; abundance: NA; CDR3aa: CASSLIPRGPMNTEAFF; CDR3nt: TGTGCCAGCAGCTTAATCCCCCGCGGCCCTATGAACACTGAAGCTTTCTTT
j_gene: TRBJ2-1; d_gene: NA; v_gene: TRBV28; abundance: NA; CDR3aa: CASRSAGQSYNEQFF; CDR3nt: TGTGCCAGCAGATCAGCGGGACAGAGCTACAATGAGCAGTTCTTC
j_gene: TRBJ2-4; d_gene: NA; v_gene: TRBV13; abundance: NA; CDR3aa: CASSPFIQGGRNIQYF; CDR3nt: TGTGCCAGCAGCCCCTTCATACAGGGAGGGAGGAACATTCAGTACTTC
j_gene: TRBJ2-4; d_gene: NA; v_gene: TRBV20-1; abundance: NA; CDR3aa: CSASSKLSIQYF; CDR3nt: TGCAGTGCTAGTTCGAAGCTGAGCATTCAGTACTTC
j_gene: TRBJ2-7; d_gene: TRBD2; v_gene: TRBV3-1; abundance: few; CDR3aa: CASSRQRAGGHEQYF; CDR3nt: TGTGCCAGCAGCCGCCAGAGAGCGGGAGGCCACGAGCAGTACTTC
j_gene: TRBJ2-3; d_gene: NA; v_gene: TRBV7-2; abundance: NA; CDR3aa: CASSLVSGSTDTQYF; CDR3nt: TGTGCCAGCAGCTTAGTTAGCGGTAGCACAGATACGCAGTATTTT
j_gene: TRBJ2-1; d_gene: NA; v_gene: TRBV10-3; abundance: few; CDR3aa: CAISVLASHEQFF; CDR3nt: TGTGCCATCAGTGTCCTAGCCTCCCATGAGCAGTTCTTC
j_gene: TRBJ2-3; d_gene: NA; v_gene: TRBV12-3/TRBV12-4; abundance: NA; CDR3aa: CASSLPRAINTDTQYF; CDR3nt: TGTGCCAGCAGTTTACCCCGGGCTATCAACACAGATACGCAGTATTTT
j_gene: TRBJ2-1; d_gene: TRBD2; v_gene: TRBV28; abundance: NA; CDR3aa: CASSPPTSGLYNEQFF; CDR3nt: TGTGCCAGCAGTCCCCCGACTAGCGGGCTCTACAATGAGCAGTTCTTC
j_gene: TRBJ2-4; d_gene: NA; v_gene: TRBV11-2; abundance: NA; CDR3aa: CASSPPTLAKNIQYF; CDR3nt: TGTGCCAGCAGCCCCCCGACATTAGCCAAAAACATTCAGTACTTC
j_gene: TRBJ2-7; d_gene: NA; v_gene: TRBV7-2; abundance: NA; CDR3aa: CASSLDTAGHHYEQYF; CDR3nt: TGTGCCAGCAGCTTAGACACCGCGGGACACCACTACGAGCAGTACTTC